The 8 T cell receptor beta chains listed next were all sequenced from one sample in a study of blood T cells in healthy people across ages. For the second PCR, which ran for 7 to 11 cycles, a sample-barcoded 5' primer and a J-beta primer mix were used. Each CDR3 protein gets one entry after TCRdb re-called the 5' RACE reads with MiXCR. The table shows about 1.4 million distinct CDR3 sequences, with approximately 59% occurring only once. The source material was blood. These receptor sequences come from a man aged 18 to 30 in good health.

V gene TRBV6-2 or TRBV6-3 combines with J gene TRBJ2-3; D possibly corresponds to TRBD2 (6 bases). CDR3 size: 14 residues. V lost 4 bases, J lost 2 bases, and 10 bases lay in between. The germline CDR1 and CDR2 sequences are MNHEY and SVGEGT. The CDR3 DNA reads TGTGCCAGCAGTTCCGCGGGGTACACAGATACGCAGTATTTT. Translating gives CASSSAGYTDTQYF.

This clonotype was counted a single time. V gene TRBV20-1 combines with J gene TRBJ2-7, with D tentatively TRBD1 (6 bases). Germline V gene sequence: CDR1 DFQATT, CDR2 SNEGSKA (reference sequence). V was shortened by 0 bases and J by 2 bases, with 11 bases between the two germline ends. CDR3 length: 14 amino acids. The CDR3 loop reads CSARDRTDPYEQYF. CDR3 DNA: TGCAGTGCTAGAGATAGGACAGATCCCTACGAGCAGTACTTC.

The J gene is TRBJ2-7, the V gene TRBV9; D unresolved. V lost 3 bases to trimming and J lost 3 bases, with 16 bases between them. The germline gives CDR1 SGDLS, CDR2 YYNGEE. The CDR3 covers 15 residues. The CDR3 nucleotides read TGTGCCAGCAGCGCCCCGTCGGACGGATACTACGAGCAGTACTTC. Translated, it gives CASSAPSDGYYEQYF.

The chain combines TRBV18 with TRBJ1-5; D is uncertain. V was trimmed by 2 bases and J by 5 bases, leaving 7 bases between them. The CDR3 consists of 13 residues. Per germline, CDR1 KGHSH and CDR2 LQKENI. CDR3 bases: TGTGCCAGCTCACCAATCCGGGATCAGCCCCAGCATTTT. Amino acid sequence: CASSPIRDQPQHF.

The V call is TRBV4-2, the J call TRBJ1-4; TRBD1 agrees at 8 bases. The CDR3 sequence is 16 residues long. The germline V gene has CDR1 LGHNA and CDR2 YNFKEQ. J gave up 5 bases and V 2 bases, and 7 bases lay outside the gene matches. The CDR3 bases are TGTGCCAGCAGCCAACATGGACAGGGTGGGAATGAAAAACTGTTTTTT. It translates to CASSQHGQGGNEKLFF.

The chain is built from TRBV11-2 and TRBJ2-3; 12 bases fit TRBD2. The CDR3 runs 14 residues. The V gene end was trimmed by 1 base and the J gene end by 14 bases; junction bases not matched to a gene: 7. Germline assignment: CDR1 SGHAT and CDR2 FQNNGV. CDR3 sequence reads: CASSLVRTSGKVYF. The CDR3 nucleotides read TGTGCCAGCAGCTTAGTCCGGACTAGCGGGAAAGTGTATTTT.

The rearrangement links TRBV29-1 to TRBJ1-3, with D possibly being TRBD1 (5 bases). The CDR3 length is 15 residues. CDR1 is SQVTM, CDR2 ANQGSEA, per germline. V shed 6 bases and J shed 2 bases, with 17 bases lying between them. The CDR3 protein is CSVLQPRGTGNTIYF. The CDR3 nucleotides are TGCAGCGTCCTCCAACCTAGGGGAACTGGAAACACCATATATTTT.

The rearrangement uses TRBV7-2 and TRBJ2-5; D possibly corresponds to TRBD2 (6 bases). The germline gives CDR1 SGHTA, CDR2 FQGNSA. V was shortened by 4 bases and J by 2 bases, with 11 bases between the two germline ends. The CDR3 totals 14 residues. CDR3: CASSWDSPQETQYF. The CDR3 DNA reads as TGTGCCAGCAGCTGGGACTCGCCACAAGAGACCCAGTACTTC.